The 7 T cell receptor beta chains below were found in one sample sequenced in a study of blood T cell repertoires in COVID-19. Sequenced by immunoSEQ multiplex PCR; TCRdb stores in-frame clones only, minus some. The sample consists of some 360,000 clones, 88% of them appearing once. Specimen: PBMCs or T cells enriched from blood (not recorded which). Receptor source: a woman aged 25 to 39 who had been exposed to COVID-19.

This chain connects TRBV7-9 to TRBJ1-1, with 7 bases that match TRBD1. The CDR3 sequence is 13 residues long. The trim removed 1 base at V and 8 bases at J, leaving 4 bases unmatched. Germline lookup yields CDR1 SEHNR and CDR2 FQNEAQ (reference sequence). The CDR3 region is CASSLGMTGEAFF. CDR3 coding DNA: TGTGCCAGCAGCTTAGGGATGACAGGGGAAGCTTTCTTT. Full variable domain (remainder filled in from reference TRBV7-9 and TRBJ1-1): DTGVSQNPRHKITKRGQNVTFRCDPISEHNRLYWYRQTLGQGPEFLTYFQNEAQLEKSRLLSDRFSAERPKGSFSTLEIQRTEQGDSAMYLCASSLGMTGEAFFGQGTRLTVV.

This chain links TRBV5-1 with TRBJ2-1; 8 nucleotides line up with TRBD2. The CDR3 has 15 amino acids. The ends lost 0 bases at V and 6 bases at J; junction bases unmatched: 5. Per germline, CDR1 SGHRS and CDR2 YFSETQ. CDR3 nucleotides: TGCGCCAGCAGCTTGGAGCGGGGGCCCCCCAATGAGCAGTTCTTC. Residues: CASSLERGPPNEQFF.

The rearrangement joins TRBV5-8 to TRBJ2-3, with no clear D. CDR3 length: 14 residues. V was shortened by 1 base and J by 5 bases, with 11 bases between the two germline ends. The germline gives CDR1 SGHTS, CDR2 YDEGEE. CDR3 loop: CASSLQHHVDTQYF. The CDR3 bases are TGTGCCAGCAGCTTGCAACATCACGTAGATACGCAGTATTTT.

This sequence joins TRBV10-3 and TRBJ2-7, with unresolved D. V lost 7 bases, J lost 6 bases, and 16 bases lay in between. CDR1 is ENHRY and CDR2 is SYGVKD in the germline V gene. The CDR3 contains 13 residues. The CDR3 region has the DNA TGTGCCATCACAACGGCAGGATCTATCGAGCAGTACTTC. This sequence encodes CAITTAGSIEQYF.

This clone has just a few counts. J is TRBJ2-1 and V is TRBV19; TRBD1 matches at 11 bases. Germline CDR1 is LNHDA and CDR2 is SQIVND (reference sequence). After removal of 6 bases from V and 6 bases from J, the junction contained 1 base not matched to a gene. This CDR3 has 13 amino acids. The CDR3 DNA reads as TGTGCCAGTAGAGGACAGGGGGCCAATGAGCAGTTCTTC. It translates to CASRGQGANEQFF.

The genes are TRBV10-3 and TRBJ1-5, with 9 positions matching TRBD1. The V gene's germline CDR1 is ENHRY and CDR2 SYGVKD. The V segment lost 0 bases and the J segment 4 bases; nucleotides outside the gene matches: 7. This CDR3 is built from 17 residues. For the CDR3, the DNA is TGTGCCATCAGTGAGTCGGTTTCACAGGGGGCTAATCAGCCCCAGCATTTT. Translation gives CAISESVSQGANQPQHF.

This clone was observed many times. V gene TRBV7-9 combines with J gene TRBJ2-7; 8 bases match TRBD2. Germline CDR1 SEHNR, CDR2 FQNEAQ (reference sequence). V lost 5 bases to trimming and J lost 2 bases; unmatched junction nucleotides: 11. The CDR3 length is 16 residues. The CDR3 DNA is TGTGCCAGCAGCCCGTCGTTCGGGACTAGGGCCTACGAGCAGTACTTC. Translation: CASSPSFGTRAYEQYF.